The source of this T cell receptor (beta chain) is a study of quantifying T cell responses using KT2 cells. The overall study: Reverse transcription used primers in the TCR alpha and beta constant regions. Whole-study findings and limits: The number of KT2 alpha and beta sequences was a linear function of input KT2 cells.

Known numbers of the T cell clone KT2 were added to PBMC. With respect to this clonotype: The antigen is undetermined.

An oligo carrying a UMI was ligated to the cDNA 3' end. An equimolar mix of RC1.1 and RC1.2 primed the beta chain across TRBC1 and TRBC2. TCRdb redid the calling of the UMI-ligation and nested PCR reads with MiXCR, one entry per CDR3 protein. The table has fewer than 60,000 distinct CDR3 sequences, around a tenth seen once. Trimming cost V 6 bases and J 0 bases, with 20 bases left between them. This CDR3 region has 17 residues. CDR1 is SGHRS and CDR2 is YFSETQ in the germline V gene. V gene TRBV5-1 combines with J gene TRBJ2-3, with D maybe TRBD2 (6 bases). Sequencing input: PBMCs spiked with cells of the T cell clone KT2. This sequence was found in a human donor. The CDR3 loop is CASTSLGWRDSTDTQYF. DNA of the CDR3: TGCGCCAGCACCTCGCTGGGATGGCGGGACAGCACAGATACGCAGTATTTT.